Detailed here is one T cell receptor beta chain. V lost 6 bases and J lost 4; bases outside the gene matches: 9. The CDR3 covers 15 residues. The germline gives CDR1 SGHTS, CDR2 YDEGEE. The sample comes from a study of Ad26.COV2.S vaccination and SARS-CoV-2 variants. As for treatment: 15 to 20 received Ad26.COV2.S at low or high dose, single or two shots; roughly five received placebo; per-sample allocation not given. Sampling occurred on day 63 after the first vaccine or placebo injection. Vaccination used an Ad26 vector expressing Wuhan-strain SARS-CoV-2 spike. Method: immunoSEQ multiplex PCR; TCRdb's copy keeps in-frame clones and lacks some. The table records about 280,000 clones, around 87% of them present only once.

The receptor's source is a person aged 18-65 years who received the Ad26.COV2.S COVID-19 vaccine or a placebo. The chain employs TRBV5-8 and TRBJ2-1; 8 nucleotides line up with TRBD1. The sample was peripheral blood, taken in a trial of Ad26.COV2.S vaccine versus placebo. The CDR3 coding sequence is TGTGCCAGCATCCCTCGGACAGGGTTTTACAATGAGCAGTTCTTC. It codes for CASIPRTGFYNEQFF.